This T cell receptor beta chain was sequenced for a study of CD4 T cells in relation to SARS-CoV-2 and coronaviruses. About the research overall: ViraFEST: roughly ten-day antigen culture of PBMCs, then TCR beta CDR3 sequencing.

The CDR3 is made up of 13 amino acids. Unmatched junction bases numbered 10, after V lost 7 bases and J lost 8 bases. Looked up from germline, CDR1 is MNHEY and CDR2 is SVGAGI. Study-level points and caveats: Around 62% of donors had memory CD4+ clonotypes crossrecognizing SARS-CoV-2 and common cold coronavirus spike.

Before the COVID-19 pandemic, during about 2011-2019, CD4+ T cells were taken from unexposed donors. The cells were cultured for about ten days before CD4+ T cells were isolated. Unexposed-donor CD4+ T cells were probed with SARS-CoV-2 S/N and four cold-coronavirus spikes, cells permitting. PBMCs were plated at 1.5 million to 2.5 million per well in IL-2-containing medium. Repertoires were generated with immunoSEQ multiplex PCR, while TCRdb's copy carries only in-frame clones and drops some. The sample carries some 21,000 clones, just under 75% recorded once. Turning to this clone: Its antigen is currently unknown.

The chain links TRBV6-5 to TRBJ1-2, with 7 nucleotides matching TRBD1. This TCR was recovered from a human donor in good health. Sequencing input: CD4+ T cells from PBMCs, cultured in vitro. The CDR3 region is CASTPDRFNGYTF. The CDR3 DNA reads TGTGCCAGCACCCCGGACAGGTTTAACGGCTACACCTTC.